The subject of this entry is one T cell receptor (beta chain). A quantity of about 0.5 to 1 ug RNA underwent reverse transcription using random hexamers. TCRdb recomputed calls from the immunoSEQ multiplex PCR reads with MiXCR, one row per CDR3 protein. The sample shows approximately 180,000 distinct CDR3 sequences, roughly 92% of them seen only once. The sample is drawn from a study of CD8 T cells in Susac syndrome. Germline loops: CDR1 LGHDT, CDR2 YNNKEL (reference sequence). With 5 bases clipped from V and 6 bases from J, the junction kept 6 bases outside the gene matches. The CDR3 totals 13 residues.

This chain joins TRBV3-1 and TRBJ1-2; 7 bases line up with TRBD1. Sequencing was done on a sample of CD4+ T cells from PBMCs. This clonotype was sampled from a human donor with multiple sclerosis. This chain's CDR3 is CASSSRGGHGYTF. The CDR3, as DNA: TGTGCCAGCAGCTCACGAGGGGGCCATGGCTACACCTTC.